What follows is one TCR beta chain and its context. J was trimmed by 4 bases and V by 1 base; bases with no gene match: 4. The CDR3 has 15 residues. Germline V lookup: CDR1 SEHNR, CDR2 FQNEAQ (reference sequence). The sample originates from a study of blood T cell repertoires in COVID-19. Study at large: T cells, B-cell-depleted T cells, or PBMCs supplied cDNA or gDNA.

The repertoire was sequenced with immunoSEQ multiplex PCR; TCRdb's copy has only in-frame clones and lacks some. The profile shows roughly 400,000 clones, around 90% of them singletons. This chain links TRBV7-9 with TRBJ2-1, with 7 positions matching TRBD1. This clonotype originated in a woman aged 40 to 55 with acute COVID-19. Specimen: PBMCs or T cells enriched from blood (not recorded which). DNA of the CDR3: TGTGCCAGCAGCTTAGGTCGGACAGGATACAATGAGCAGTTCTTC. Encoded protein: CASSLGRTGYNEQFF.